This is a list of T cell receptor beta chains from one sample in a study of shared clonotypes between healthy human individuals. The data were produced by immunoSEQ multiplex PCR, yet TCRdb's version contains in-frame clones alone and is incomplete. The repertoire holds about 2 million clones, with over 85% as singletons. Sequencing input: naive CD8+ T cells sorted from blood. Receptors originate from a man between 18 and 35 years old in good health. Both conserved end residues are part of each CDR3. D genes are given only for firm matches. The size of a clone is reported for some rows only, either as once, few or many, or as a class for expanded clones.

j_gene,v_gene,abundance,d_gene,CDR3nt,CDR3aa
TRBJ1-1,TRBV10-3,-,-,TGTGCCATCAGTGAAGGAACCCTGAACACTGAAGCTTTCTTT,CAISEGTLNTEAFF
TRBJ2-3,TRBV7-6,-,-,TGTGCCAGCAGCTATGAGACTAACCAGTGGGATACGCAGTATTTT,CASSYETNQWDTQYF
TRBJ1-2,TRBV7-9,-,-,TGTGCCAGCAGCTCGGGACGGGATAACTATGGCTACACCTTC,CASSSGRDNYGYTF
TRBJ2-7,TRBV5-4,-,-,TGTGCCAGCAGCTTGAGCTTGTCGTACTACGAGCAGTACTTC,CASSLSLSYYEQYF
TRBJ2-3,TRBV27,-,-,TGTGCCAGCAGTTCGGGGGGAGGGGGCGTAGATACGCAGTATTTT,CASSSGGGGVDTQYF
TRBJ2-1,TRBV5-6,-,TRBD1,TGTGCCAGCAGCTCGGGGACAGGGGATGAGCAGTTCTTC,CASSSGTGDEQFF
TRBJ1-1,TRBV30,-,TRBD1,TGTGCCTGGGGCTGGGCAGGGGGCACTGAAGCTTTCTTT,CAWGWAGGTEAFF
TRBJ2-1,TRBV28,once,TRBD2,TGTGCCAGCAGTCTTCGGACAGGGTCACTAGCGGGGGCCTTTTGGGATGAGCAGTTCTTC,CASSLRTGSLAGAFWDEQFF
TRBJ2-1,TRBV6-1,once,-,TGTGCCAGCAGTGAATCGGGGCTGTACAATGAGCAGTTCTTC,CASSESGLYNEQFF
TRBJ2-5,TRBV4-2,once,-,TGTGCCAGCAGCCAAGAGCAAGCGGGCACTGAGACCCAGTACTTC,CASSQEQAGTETQYF
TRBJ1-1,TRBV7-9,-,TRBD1,TGTGCCAGCAGCCGTCGACAGGGACTGAACACTGAAGCTTTCTTT,CASSRRQGLNTEAFF
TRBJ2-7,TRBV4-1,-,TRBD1,TGCGCCAGCAGCCAAAGACAGGGACAGGGATCCTACGAGCAGTACTTC,CASSQRQGQGSYEQYF
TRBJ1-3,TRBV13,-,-,TGTGCCAGCAGCCGCCGCGGGGGGGTCTCTGGAAACACCATATATTTT,CASSRRGGVSGNTIYF
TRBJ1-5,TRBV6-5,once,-,TGTGCCAGCAGTTACGGGGGGGGTCAAAACCAGCCCCAGCATTTT,CASSYGGGQNQPQHF
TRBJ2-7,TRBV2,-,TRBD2,TGTGCCAGCAGTGTAGCGGGAGCGACCTACGAGCAGTACTTC,CASSVAGATYEQYF
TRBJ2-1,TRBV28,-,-,TGTGCCAGCAGTTTGGGGTTGAACAGCTACAATGAGCAGTTCTTC,CASSLGLNSYNEQFF
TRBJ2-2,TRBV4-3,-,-,TGCGCCAGCAGCCAAGAGGCCACCGGGGAGCTGTTTTTT,CASSQEATGELFF
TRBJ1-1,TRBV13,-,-,TGTGCCAGCAGCTTAGGCCGGGGAAGGACTGAAGCTTTCTTT,CASSLGRGRTEAFF
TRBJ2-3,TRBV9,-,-,TGTGCCAGCAGCGTAGGGAACGGGGGAGAGGGCACAGATACGCAGTATTTT,CASSVGNGGEGTDTQYF
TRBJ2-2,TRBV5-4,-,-,TGTGCCAGCAGCTTATGGAACACCGGGGAGCTGTTTTTT,CASSLWNTGELFF
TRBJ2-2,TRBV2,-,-,TGTGCCAGCAGTGAAGGGGCACCAGGGGAAGGGAACACCGGGGAGCTGTTTTTT,CASSEGAPGEGNTGELFF
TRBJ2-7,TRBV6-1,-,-,TGTGCCAGCAGTGATGATAACGGGCCTCTGGGGGAGCAGTACTTC,CASSDDNGPLGEQYF
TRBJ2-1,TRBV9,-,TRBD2,TGTGCCAGCAGCGTAGCTACCGGCGGGAGCTCCTACAATGAGCAGTTCTTC,CASSVATGGSSYNEQFF
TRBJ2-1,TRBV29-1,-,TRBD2,TGCAGCGTTGAAGATCGACTAGCGGGGGACAATGAGCAGTTCTTC,CSVEDRLAGDNEQFF
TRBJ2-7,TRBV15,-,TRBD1,TGTGCCACCAGCAGAGAAGGGGTCGGCGGACAGGGGTTATTCTACGAGCAGTACTTC,CATSREGVGGQGLFYEQYF